This T cell receptor (beta chain) is from a study of cytomegalovirus exposure and HLA in healthy donors. At the level of the study: An analysis done earlier identified about 120 million unique TCR beta sequences from 150 million to 200 million T cells.

Study outcomes and limitations: Earlier analysis found most TCR beta V segments productive about 87% or about 30% of the time.

About this clone itself: The target antigen is unknown.

Primers: 60 Vbeta forward and 13 Jbeta reverse. Method: immunoSEQ multiplex PCR; TCRdb's copy keeps in-frame clones and lacks some. Of some 200,000 clones listed, 55% to 75% were seen once; the top ten hold about 3%. The ends were cut back, 2 bases at V and 3 bases at J, with 8 bases in the middle. There are 13 residues in the CDR3. Germline V CDR1 and CDR2: WSHSY, SAAADI. V is TRBV10-2 and J is TRBJ2-7; D unresolved. Sequenced sample: PBMCs. This TCR was recovered from a man aged 35-49 years in good health and CMV-seropositive. CDR3 amino acids: CASSEPLNYEQYF. CDR3 bases: TGCGCCAGCAGTGAGCCTTTAAACTACGAGCAGTACTTC.